This T cell receptor beta chain was identified during a study of T cells in Graves' hyperthyroidism and ophthalmopathy. There are many counts of this clonotype. Trimming cost V 0 bases and J 7 bases; bases outside gene matches: 5. In germline, CDR1 is GTSNPN, CDR2 SVGIG (reference sequence). The CDR3 has 14 residues. From RNA transcripts, TCR beta CDR3 regions were amplified. TCR CDR3 regions were first amplified by RT-PCR with HTBI primers. Via MiXCR, TCRdb re-called the multiplex PCR reads, giving one row per CDR3 protein. The sample consists of about 640,000 distinct CDR3 sequences, less than 25% of them appearing once. Patients showing uncontrolled infection, other autoimmune disease, pregnancy or lactation were ineligible.

V gene TRBV30 combines with J gene TRBJ2-1, with TRBD2 matching over 8 bases. The TCR comes from a man between 25 and 39 years old with Graves' ophthalmopathy. Sequenced sample: blood. The CDR3 nucleotides read TGTGCCTGGAGTGTAACGGGAGGGGGGAATGAGCAGTTCTTC. Protein sequence: CAWSVTGGGNEQFF.